Included here is one TCR beta chain sequence, with context. No antigen is known for it. The sample originates from a study of cytomegalovirus exposure and HLA in healthy donors. Study-wide results and limits: Using a false discovery rate of 0.05, a later analysis showed that 16,000 or so TCR beta sequences were associated with HLA alleles. It was reportedly the case that the classifier diagnosed cytomegalovirus status with high specificity and sensitivity. Only CMV serostatus was available as immune exposure information.

Primers for the PCR totalled 60 Vbeta and 13 Jbeta. The repertoire was sequenced with immunoSEQ multiplex PCR; TCRdb's copy has only in-frame clones and lacks some. The table lists 150,000 to 200,000 clones, about 88% of them singletons. With V trimmed by 4 bases and J by 11 bases, 18 bases remained unmatched. Germline loops: CDR1 SGHTA, CDR2 FQGTGA. The CDR3 consists of 16 residues. The chain has TRBV7-3 and TRBJ2-3; 7 positions agree with TRBD2. This clonotype was sampled from a woman younger than 30 in good health and CMV-seronegative. The specimen was PBMCs. The CDR3 spells CASSSLGRVGGEEQYF. CDR3 nucleotide sequence: TGTGCCAGCAGCTCCCTGGGGAGGGTGGGGGGTGAGGAGCAGTATTTT.